The present T cell receptor (beta chain) was sequenced within a study of shared T cell receptors in the human thymus. The repertoire was sequenced with immunoSEQ multiplex PCR; TCRdb's copy has only in-frame clones and lacks some. The sample consists of hundreds of thousands of clones, around 87% of them appearing once. This CDR3 has 16 amino acids. These same records also appear under a second study, on human thymus T cells.

This sequence joins TRBV21-1 and TRBJ1-1; the table names TRBD1, a call not compared with the DNA. TRBV21-1 is an annotated pseudogene. Material for sequencing was thymocytes. This receptor was taken from a boy in the first two years of life with a congenital heart defect. The chain's CDR3 is CASSKGGTGGDTEAFF. CDR3 nucleotides: TGTGCCAGCAGCAAGGGTGGGACAGGGGGAGACACTGAAGCTTTCTTT.